This T cell receptor beta chain was identified in a study of OX40 agonist ivuxolimab in advanced cancers. CDR3 size: 11 residues. V was cut by 5 bases and J by 2 bases, with 4 bases left in between. Germline CDR1 reads SNHLY; CDR2 reads FYNNEI. Profiling relied on immunoSEQ multiplex PCR, and the TCRdb table lists in-frame clones only, not all of them. There are some 96,000 clones in the sample; about 80% occur only once, and more than 1.2% lies in the top ten. A note on this clone: No antigen is known for it.

Points from the study as a whole: Some patients who did not respond also had low normalized T-cell clonal expansion. The CD4+ and CD8+ T cells in the blood had expanded clonally by week 6 at 0.1 to 3.0 mg/kg. The mean number of expanded clones was higher in CD8+ T cells than in CD4+.

The clonotype was recovered from an adult with an advanced solid tumor such as melanoma, head and neck, liver or kidney cancer. The chain combines TRBV2 with TRBJ2-7; D remains unclear. Specimen: CD4+ or CD8+ T cells sorted from blood, collected in a trial of the OX40 agonist ivuxolimab. The CDR3 here is CASSTAYEQYF. CDR3 DNA sequence: TGTGCCAGCAGTACAGCCTACGAGCAGTACTTC.